A single sample is the source of the 8 T cell receptor beta chains below, sequenced in a study of blood T cell repertoires in COVID-19. The table came from immunoSEQ multiplex PCR; TCRdb's copy has only in-frame clones and leaves some out. The repertoire holds roughly 9,400 clones, with around 78% as singletons. The sample was peripheral blood. The receptors were sampled from a human donor in a cohort sampled during active COVID-19.

The V gene is TRBV20-1, the J gene TRBJ2-7, with TRBD2 matching over 7 bases. The CDR3 is made up of 14 amino acids. The germline gives CDR1 DFQATT, CDR2 SNEGSKA (reference sequence). V trimming: 6 bases; J trimming: 0 bases; junction bases outside the gene matches: 8. The CDR3 nucleotides are TGCAGTGCAAGTCGGGGGGACCTCTCCTACGAGCAGTACTTC. Its protein product is CSASRGDLSYEQYF.

The chain couples TRBV7-8 to TRBJ2-7; the D is unclear. Germline values: CDR1 SGHVS, CDR2 FQNEAQ. The CDR3 is 13 residues long. The V end lost 5 bases, the J end lost 2 bases, and 10 bases lay between the germline ends. DNA for the CDR3: TGTGCCAGCAGCCCAGACATCACCTACGAGCAGTACTTC. Encoded protein: CASSPDITYEQYF.

This clone turned up a few times. V usage is TRBV6-6 and J usage is TRBJ1-4, with 8 nucleotides matching TRBD1. The CDR3 totals 15 residues. The V gene's germline CDR1 is MNHNY and CDR2 SVGAGI (reference sequence). With 7 bases clipped from V and 3 bases from J, the junction kept 7 bases outside the gene matches. The CDR3: CASNKDRGSNEKLFF. DNA of the CDR3: TGTGCCAGCAATAAAGACAGGGGCTCTAATGAAAAACTGTTTTTT.

This clone was observed a single time. The chain carries TRBV7-3 and TRBJ2-7; D is unresolved. With 4 bases removed from V and 2 bases from J, the gap between germline ends came to 6 bases. This CDR3 comprises 12 residues. Germline CDR1 is SGHTA and CDR2 is FQGTGA. This chain's CDR3 is CASSSVPYEQYF. The CDR3 nucleotides are TGTGCCAGCAGCTCAGTTCCCTACGAGCAGTACTTC.

This clone was seen once. The rearrangement joins TRBV25-1 to TRBJ1-5; perhaps TRBD1 as D (5 bases). Looked up from germline, CDR1 is MGHDK and CDR2 is SYGVNS. Trimming left V 6 bases short and J 4 bases short, with 10 bases between. CDR3 length: 13 residues. DNA for the CDR3: TGTGCCAGCAGCTATTCAGGGAATCAGCCCCAGCATTTT. This translates into CASSYSGNQPQHF. Combining the CDR3 with reference TRBV25-1 and TRBJ1-5 gives the whole variable domain EADIYQTPRYLVIGTGKKITLECSQTMGHDKMYWYQQDPGMELHLIHYSYGVNSTEKGDLSSESTVSRIRTEHFPLTLESARPSHTSQYLCASSYSGNQPQHFGDGTRLSIL.

The gene calls are TRBV5-1 and TRBJ1-1, with TRBD1 matching 8 bases. The germline V gene encodes CDR1 SGHRS and CDR2 YFSETQ. V lost 7 bases and J lost 1; bases outside the gene matches: 12. CDR3 length: 16 residues. CDR3 amino acids: CASSEFRQGSNTEAFF. In DNA, the CDR3 is TGCGCCAGCTCAGAATTCCGACAGGGGTCGAACACTGAAGCTTTCTTT.

The gene calls are TRBV19 and TRBJ1-2, with TRBD1 identical over 11 bases. Trimming cost V 5 bases and J 1 base; bases outside gene matches: 9. This CDR3 has 17 amino acids. Germline assignment: CDR1 LNHDA and CDR2 SQIVND (reference sequence). In nucleotides, the CDR3 is TGTGCCAGTAGTCCGCGGACAGGGGGCTCCTTTAACTATGGCTACACCTTC. Its translation: CASSPRTGGSFNYGYTF.

This clone was found once. The chain uses TRBV28 and TRBJ2-5, with D uncertain. V was shortened by 5 bases and J by 1 base, with 14 bases between the two germline ends. Germline-derived CDR1 and CDR2 are MDHEN and SYDVKM. This CDR3 is built from 15 residues. DNA of the CDR3: TGTGCCAGCAGTATGGTCGCCCTAGGCCAAGAGACCCAGTACTTC. Translating it yields CASSMVALGQETQYF.